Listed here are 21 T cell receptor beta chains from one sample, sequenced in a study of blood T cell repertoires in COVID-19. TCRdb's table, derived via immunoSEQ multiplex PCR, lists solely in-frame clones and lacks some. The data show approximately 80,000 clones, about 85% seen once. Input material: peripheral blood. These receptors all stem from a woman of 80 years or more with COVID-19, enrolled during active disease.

CDR3: CASSEALRWGDRETDTQYF. The CDR3 coding sequence is TGTGCCAGCAGTGAAGCGCTTCGATGGGGGGACAGGGAAACAGATACGCAGTATTTT. This chain connects TRBV6-1 to TRBJ2-3, with 9 bases fitting TRBD1. Losses at the gene ends were 0 bases for V and 3 bases for J; bases not matched to a gene: 13. Germline CDR1 MNHNS, CDR2 SASEGT. The length of the CDR3 is 19 residues.

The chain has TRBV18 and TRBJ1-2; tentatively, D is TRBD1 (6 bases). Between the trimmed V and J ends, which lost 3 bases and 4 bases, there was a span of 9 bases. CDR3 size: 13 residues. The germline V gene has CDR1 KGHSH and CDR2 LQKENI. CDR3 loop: CASSPRTAYGYTF. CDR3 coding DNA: TGTGCCAGCTCACCCCGGACAGCCTATGGCTACACCTTC.

The chain's CDR3 is CASSPERPGLLEKLFF. The CDR3 region has the DNA TGTGCCAGCAGCCCAGAAAGACCAGGGCTTTTGGAAAAACTGTTTTTT. V is TRBV3-1 (or the pseudogene TRBV3-2) and J is TRBJ1-4, with a possible D match to TRBD1 (5 bases). The CDR3 consists of 16 residues. Trimming stripped 4 bases from V and 8 bases from J, with 20 bases between. Germline loops: CDR1 LGHDT, CDR2 YNNKEL (reference sequence).

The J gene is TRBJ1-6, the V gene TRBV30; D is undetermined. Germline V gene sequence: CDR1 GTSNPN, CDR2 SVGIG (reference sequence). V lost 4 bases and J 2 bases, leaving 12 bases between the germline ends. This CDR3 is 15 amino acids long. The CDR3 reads CAWNGGRTYNSPLHF. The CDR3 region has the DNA TGTGCCTGGAATGGCGGAAGAACCTATAATTCACCCCTCCACTTT.

The CDR3 sequence is CATSDSGLAIVNEQFF. The CDR3 DNA sequence: TGTGCCACCAGTGACTCGGGACTAGCTATTGTCAATGAGCAGTTCTTC. The rearrangement links TRBV24-1 to TRBJ2-1, with 9 bases identical to TRBD2. Germline-derived CDR1 and CDR2 are KGHDR and SFDVKD. The CDR3 has 16 residues. V gave up 4 bases and J gave up 6 bases; unmatched junction bases: 9.

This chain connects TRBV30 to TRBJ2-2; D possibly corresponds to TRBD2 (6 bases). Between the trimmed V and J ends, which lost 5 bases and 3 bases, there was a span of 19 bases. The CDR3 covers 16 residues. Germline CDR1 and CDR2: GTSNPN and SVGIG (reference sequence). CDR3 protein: CAWVPLSPGDTGELFF. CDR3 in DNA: TGTGCCTGGGTCCCACTTTCCCCGGGGGACACCGGGGAGCTGTTTTTT.

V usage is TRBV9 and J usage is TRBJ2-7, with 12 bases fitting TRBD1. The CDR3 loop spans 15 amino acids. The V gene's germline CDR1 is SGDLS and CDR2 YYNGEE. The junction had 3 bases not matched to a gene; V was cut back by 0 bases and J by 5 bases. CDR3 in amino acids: CASSVGDRGQDEQYF. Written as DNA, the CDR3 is TGTGCCAGCAGCGTAGGGGACAGGGGGCAAGACGAGCAGTACTTC.

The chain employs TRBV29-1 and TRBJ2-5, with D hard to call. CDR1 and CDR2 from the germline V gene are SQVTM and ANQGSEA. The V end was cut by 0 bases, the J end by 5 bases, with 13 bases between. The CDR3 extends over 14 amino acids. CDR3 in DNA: TGCAGCGTTGAAGATCATTCCCCCCGGGAGACCCAGTACTTC. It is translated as CSVEDHSPRETQYF.

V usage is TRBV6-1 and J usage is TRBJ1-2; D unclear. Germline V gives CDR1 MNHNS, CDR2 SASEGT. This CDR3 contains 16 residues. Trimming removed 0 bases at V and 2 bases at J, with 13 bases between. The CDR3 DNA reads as TGTGCCAGCAGTGAAGCGCGGAATATTTTGAACTATGGCTACACCTTC. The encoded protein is CASSEARNILNYGYTF.

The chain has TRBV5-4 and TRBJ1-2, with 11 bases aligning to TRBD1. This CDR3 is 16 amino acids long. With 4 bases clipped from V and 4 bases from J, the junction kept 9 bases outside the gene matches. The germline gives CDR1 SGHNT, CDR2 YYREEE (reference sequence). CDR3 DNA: TGTGCCAGCAGCCGGGACAGGGGGGACTTAATCTATGGCTACACCTTC. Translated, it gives CASSRDRGDLIYGYTF.

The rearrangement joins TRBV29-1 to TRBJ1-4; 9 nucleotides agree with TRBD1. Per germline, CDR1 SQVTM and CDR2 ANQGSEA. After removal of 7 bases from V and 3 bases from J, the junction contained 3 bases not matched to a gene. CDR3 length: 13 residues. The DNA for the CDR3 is TGCAGCGGGACAGGGGTAGCTAATGAAAAACTGTTTTTT. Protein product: CSGTGVANEKLFF.

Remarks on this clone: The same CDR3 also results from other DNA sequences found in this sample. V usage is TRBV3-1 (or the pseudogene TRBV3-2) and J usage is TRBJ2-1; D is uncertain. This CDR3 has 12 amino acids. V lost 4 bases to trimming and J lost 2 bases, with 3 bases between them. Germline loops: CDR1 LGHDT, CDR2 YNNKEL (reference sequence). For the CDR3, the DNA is TGTGCCAGCAGCCCAGCCTACAATGAGCAGTTCTTC. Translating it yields CASSPAYNEQFF.

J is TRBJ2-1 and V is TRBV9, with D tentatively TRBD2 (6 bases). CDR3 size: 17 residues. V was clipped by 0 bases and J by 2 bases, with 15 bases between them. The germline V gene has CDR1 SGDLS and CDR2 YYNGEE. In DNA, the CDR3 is TGTGCCAGCAGCGTAGCTATAGGAATAGCGGCCTACAATGAGCAGTTCTTC. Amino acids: CASSVAIGIAAYNEQFF.

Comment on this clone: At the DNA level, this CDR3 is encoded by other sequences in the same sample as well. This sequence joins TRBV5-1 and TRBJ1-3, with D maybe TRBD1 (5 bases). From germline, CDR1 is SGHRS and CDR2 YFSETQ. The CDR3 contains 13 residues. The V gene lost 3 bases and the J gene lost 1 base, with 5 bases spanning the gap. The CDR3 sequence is CASSSGSGNTIYF. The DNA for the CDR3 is TGCGCCAGCAGCTCAGGGTCTGGAAACACCATATATTTT.

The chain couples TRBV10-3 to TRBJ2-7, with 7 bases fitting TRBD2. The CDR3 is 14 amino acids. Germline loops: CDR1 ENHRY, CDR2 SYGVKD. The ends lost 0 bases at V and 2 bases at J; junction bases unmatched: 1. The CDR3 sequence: CAISESAGAYEQYF. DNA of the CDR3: TGTGCCATCAGTGAGTCGGCGGGGGCCTACGAGCAGTACTTC.

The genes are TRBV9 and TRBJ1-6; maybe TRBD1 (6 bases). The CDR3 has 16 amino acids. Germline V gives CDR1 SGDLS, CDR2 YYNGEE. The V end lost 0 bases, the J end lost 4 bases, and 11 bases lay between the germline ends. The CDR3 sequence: CASSVAGAGYNSPLHF. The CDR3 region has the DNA TGTGCCAGCAGCGTAGCAGGGGCTGGTTATAATTCACCCCTCCACTTT.

The CDR3 DNA reads TGTGCCACCAGCAGAGGGCAACAGGGGGGGGAGACCCAGTACTTC. Amino acid sequence: CATSRGQQGGETQYF. This chain uses TRBV15 with TRBJ2-5; D is possibly TRBD1 (8 bases). Germline lookup yields CDR1 LNHNV and CDR2 YYDKDF (reference sequence). The V gene lost 1 base and the J gene lost 5 bases, with 14 bases spanning the gap. This CDR3 has 15 amino acids.

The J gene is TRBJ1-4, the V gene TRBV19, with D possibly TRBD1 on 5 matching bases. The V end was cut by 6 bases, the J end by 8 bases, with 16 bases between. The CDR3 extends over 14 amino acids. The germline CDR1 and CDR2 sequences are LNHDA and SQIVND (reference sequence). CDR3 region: CASSSGLIIEKLFF. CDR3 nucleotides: TGTGCCAGTAGCTCGGGACTTATAATCGAAAAACTGTTTTTT.

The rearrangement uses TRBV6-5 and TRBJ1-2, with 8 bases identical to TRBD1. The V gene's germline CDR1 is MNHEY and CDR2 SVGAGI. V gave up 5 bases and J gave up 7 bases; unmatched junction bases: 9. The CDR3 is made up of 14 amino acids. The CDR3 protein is CASSLTRGQGGYTF. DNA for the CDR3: TGTGCCAGCAGTCTGACCAGGGGGCAGGGTGGCTACACCTTC.

The CDR3 nucleotides are TGTGCCAGCACCCGGACAGGGGGCAACTATGGCTACACCTTC. Translating gives CASTRTGGNYGYTF. The chain couples TRBV27 to TRBJ1-2; TRBD1 matches 11 bases. CDR3 size: 14 residues. Losses at the gene ends were 7 bases for V and 2 bases for J; bases not matched to a gene: 3. The V gene's germline CDR1 is MNHEY and CDR2 SMNVEV (reference sequence).

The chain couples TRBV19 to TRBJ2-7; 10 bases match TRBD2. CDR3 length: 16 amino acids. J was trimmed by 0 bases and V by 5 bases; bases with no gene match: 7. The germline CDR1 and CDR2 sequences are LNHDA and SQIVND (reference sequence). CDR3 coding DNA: TGTGCCAGTAGTTCTAGGACTAGCGGCAGCTCCTACGAGCAGTACTTC. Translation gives CASSSRTSGSSYEQYF.